These 20 T cell receptor beta chains share one sample of origin, sequenced in a study of CD8+CD57+ T cells in acquired aplastic anemia. By flow cytometry, patients selected for sequencing had shown an expansion of CD8+CD57+ cells. Investigators profiled TCR beta VDJ and CDR3 from genomic DNA template. TCRdb reprocessed the reads via MiXCR and lists one record per CDR3 protein. The repertoire has approximately 260,000 distinct CDR3 sequences, roughly 82% of them found once; the top ten carry 40% to 55%. Sequenced input: sorted CD4+, CD8+, or CD8+CD57+ T cells (not recorded which) from PBMCs. The receptors were sampled from a human donor with aplastic anemia.

The chain uses TRBV7-8 and TRBJ2-7; D uncertain. The germline CDR1 and CDR2 sequences are SGHVS and FQNEAQ. The ends were cut back, 0 bases at V and 4 bases at J, with 22 bases in the middle. This CDR3 comprises 18 residues. CDR3 amino acids: CASSLARDGEALSYEQYV. In DNA form, the CDR3 reads TGTGCCAGCAGCTTAGCGCGAGACGGCGAAGCCCTTTCTTACGAGCAGTACGTC.

This clonotype came up many times. The rearrangement links TRBV7-9 to TRBJ2-5; D gene uncertain. Trimming stripped 5 bases from V and 4 bases from J, with 8 bases between. This CDR3 has 12 amino acids. Germline CDR1 and CDR2: SEHNR and FQNEAQ (reference sequence). The CDR3: CASSNQRETQYF. In DNA form, the CDR3 reads TGTGCCAGCAGCAACCAGAGAGAGACCCAGTACTTC.

The chain combines TRBV7-6 with TRBJ2-6; D gene unclear. CDR1 is SGHVS and CDR2 is FNYEAQ in the germline V gene. The V gene lost 1 base and the J gene lost 11 bases, with 21 bases spanning the gap. CDR3 length equals 17 residues. The CDR3 sequence is CASSLGSYNSPPHVLTF. CDR3 bases: TGTGCCAGCAGCTTAGGTTCCTATAATTCACCCCCCCACGTCCTGACTTTC.

This clonotype has only a few counts. The rearrangement joins TRBV7-2 to TRBJ2-7; perhaps TRBD2 as D (7 bases). CDR1 SGHTA and CDR2 FQGNSA come from the germline V gene. This CDR3 comprises 15 residues. V was clipped by 5 bases and J by 0 bases, with 14 bases between them. CDR3 region: CASSRGRGSSYEQYF. CDR3 DNA sequence: TGTGCCAGCAGCCGGGGGAGGGGGAGCTCCTACGAGCAGTACTTC.

The V call is TRBV7-8, the J call TRBJ2-5; TRBD1 matches 8 bases. Germline loops: CDR1 SGHVS, CDR2 FQNEAQ. The CDR3 consists of 12 residues. V shed 8 bases, J shed 5 bases, and the junction held 4 bases outside the gene matches. The CDR3 DNA reads TGTGCCAGCCAGGGGGCTGGGGAGACCCAGTACTTC. Its translation is CASQGAGETQYF. The whole variable domain, remainder taken from reference TRBV7-8 and TRBJ2-5, is GAGVSQSPRYKVAKRGQDVALRCDPISGHVSLFWYQQALGQGPEFLTYFQNEAQLDKSGLPSDRFFAERPEGSVSTLKIQRTQQEDSAVYLCASQGAGETQYFGPGTRLLVL.

As concerns this clonotype: The junction does not match germline at one end; this may be a read error. V usage is TRBV7-9 and J usage is TRBJ2-3, with D hard to call. Germline values: CDR1 SEHNR, CDR2 FQNEAQ (reference sequence). The CDR3 spans 14 residues. CDR3 in amino acids: CASSPHGTDTQHFF. DNA for the CDR3: TGTGCCAGCAGCCCCCACGGCACAGATACGCAGCATTTTTTT.

As to this clonotype: The junction departs from the called germline gene at one end, perhaps through a read error. The gene calls are TRBV19 and TRBJ2-3; TRBD2 aligns across 7 bases. The CDR3 spans 14 residues. Germline V gene sequence: CDR1 LNHDA, CDR2 SQIVND (reference sequence). CDR3 residues: CASSIASGITEQYF. DNA of the CDR3: TGTGCCAGTAGCATCGCTAGCGGTATTACTGAGCAGTATTTC.

The J gene is TRBJ1-5, the V gene TRBV2; D is undetermined. The CDR3 sequence is 14 residues long. The V and J ends lost 4 bases and 13 bases respectively, with 20 bases between them. Looked up from germline, CDR1 is SNHLY and CDR2 is FYNNEI. CDR3 bases: TGTGCCAGCAGTGGGTCGTATAGCAATAATGCGCAGCATTTT. Translated: CASSGSYSNNAQHF. The whole variable domain, filled in from reference TRBV2 and TRBJ1-5, reads EPEVTQTPSHQVTQMGQEVILRCVPISNHLYFYWYRQILGQKVEFLVSFYNNEISEKSEIFDDQFSVERPDGSNFTLKIRSTKLEDSAMYFCASSGSYSNNAQHFGDGTRLSIL.

There are a few counts of this clonotype. The CDR3 loop is CASSPLSGGAIDEQFF. Written as DNA, the CDR3 is TGTGCCAGCAGCCCACTTAGCGGGGGGGCCATCGATGAGCAGTTCTTC. This chain joins TRBV7-8 and TRBJ2-1; 11 positions match TRBD2. The CDR3 has 16 residues. Germline loops: CDR1 SGHVS, CDR2 FQNEAQ. V was pared by 5 bases and J by 8 bases, with 11 bases of the junction left unmatched.

This clonotype was counted ten times or more. This chain joins TRBV7-2 and TRBJ2-1, with 12 positions matching TRBD2. This CDR3 comprises 15 residues. Germline V gene lookup returns CDR1 SGHTA and CDR2 FQGNSA. V shed 4 bases and J 10 bases; nucleotides not matched to a gene: 8. The CDR3 reads CASSYQRGLAGEQFF. CDR3 nucleotide sequence: TGTGCCAGCAGCTACCAGCGCGGACTAGCGGGGGAGCAGTTCTTC.

On this clonotype itself: Without the conserved terminal phenylalanine or tryptophan, this CDR3 likely stems from a read error. The DNA is left out, because the CDR3 cannot be placed on it with certainty; the CDR3 is given as TCRdb lists it. The rearrangement joins TRBV7-9 to TRBJ1-2. The CDR3 is 13 amino acids in total, end residues counted. CDR1 and CDR2 (germline): SEHNR, FQNEAQ (reference sequence). The CDR3 is CASSLGLAEVYTC.

Notes on this clonotype: Compared with germline, one end of the junction differs, possibly owing to a read error. CDR3 sequence: CASSEGLDTHYIF. The CDR3 coding sequence is TGTGCCAGCAGCGAAGGGCTAGATACGCACTACATTTTC. This chain connects TRBV9 to TRBJ1-2; D uncertain. The CDR3 consists of 13 residues. CDR1 SGDLS and CDR2 YYNGEE come from the germline V gene.

As regards this clonotype: Because it lacks the conserved phenylalanine or tryptophan at the end, this CDR3 is likely a read error. The DNA is left out, because the CDR3 cannot be placed on it with certainty; the CDR3 is given as TCRdb lists it. The chain has TRBV7-8 and TRBJ2-3; the table calls TRBD2, which could not be checked here. CDR1 SGHVS and CDR2 FQNEAQ come from the germline V gene. The CDR3 comprises 13 residues, both ends counted. The CDR3 sequence: CASSLGGGAAPQY.

As for this clonotype: Here the CDR3 omits its conserved ending phenylalanine or tryptophan, so a read error is the likely source. The gene calls are TRBV9 and TRBJ2-3; D gene ambiguous. CDR1 SGDLS and CDR2 YYNGEE come from the germline V gene. V was pared by 0 bases and J by 8 bases, with 7 bases between. The CDR3 totals 12 residues. The CDR3 DNA reads as TGTGCCAGCAGCGTAGGGGCATCTACGCAGTATGTT. Translation gives CASSVGASTQYV.

For this clonotype: An end of the junction does not agree with germline; a read error may underlie this. V and J are TRBV7-9 and TRBJ2-1; D is perhaps TRBD2 (5 bases). Germline values: CDR1 SEHNR, CDR2 FQNEAQ (reference sequence). The CDR3 spans 14 residues. The CDR3 nucleotides are TGTGCCAGCAGCTTAGTAGCCGGGGAGCAGTTTTTTGGATTC. Translating it yields CASSLVAGEQFFGF.

Details on this clonotype: Since the CDR3 does not end with the conserved phenylalanine or tryptophan, this likely comes from a read error. The chain recombines TRBV7-8 with TRBJ2-3; D is possibly TRBD1 or TRBD2 (6 bases each). This CDR3 region has 13 residues. The germline V and J ends were trimmed by 8 bases and 11 bases, with 20 bases remaining between them. Germline loops: CDR1 SGHVS, CDR2 FQNEAQ. Here the CDR3 reads CASGHGGRGGQYA. As DNA, the CDR3 is TGTGCCAGCGGCCACGGAGGGAGAGGGGGGCAGTATGCT.

Remarks on this clonotype: Because the CDR3 is missing its conserved closing phenylalanine or tryptophan, this is likely a read error. The DNA is left out, because the CDR3 cannot be placed on it with certainty; the CDR3 is given as TCRdb lists it. V usage is TRBV2 and J usage is TRBJ1-1; the table's D call, TRBD1, has no DNA check behind it. The CDR3 region is 15 residues in length, termini included. Per germline, CDR1 SNHLY and CDR2 FYNNEI. CDR3 amino acids: CASGDGGTDTPDFVP.

The chain combines TRBV5-1 with TRBJ2-1; 7 bases agree with TRBD2. CDR1 is SGHRS and CDR2 is YFSETQ in the germline V gene. The ends lost 3 bases at V and 12 bases at J; junction bases unmatched: 9. The CDR3 totals 13 residues. The CDR3 DNA sequence: TGCGCCAGCAGCTCGGACGGGGGGAGAGCGCAGTTCTTC. Its protein product is CASSSDGGRAQFF.

As concerns this clonotype: Since no conserved phenylalanine or tryptophan closes the CDR3, a read error is the likely cause. The DNA is left out, because the CDR3 cannot be placed on it with certainty; the CDR3 is given as TCRdb lists it. The chain is built from TRBV9 and TRBJ2-3; no DNA check was done on the table's D call, TRBD1. The CDR3 comprises 13 residues, both ends counted. CDR1 is SGDLS, CDR2 YYNGEE, per germline. The CDR3 loop reads CASSNGDSSNNEL.

This clonotype appeared a few times. V is TRBV20-1 and J is TRBJ2-1; the D call may be TRBD1 or TRBD2 (5 bases each). Germline V CDR1 and CDR2: DFQATT, SNEGSKA (reference sequence). The CDR3 runs 13 residues. Trimming shortened V by 3 bases and J by 4 bases, and 10 bases separated the two germline ends. For the CDR3, the DNA is TGCAGTGCTAGCGGGGCACTTTACAATGAGCAGTTCTTC. The encoded protein is CSASGALYNEQFF.